This section outlines one T cell receptor (beta chain) sequence together with its context. This sample was included in a study of control samples from healthy donors and cancer patients. Assay used: immunoSEQ multiplex PCR; TCRdb lists only in-frame clones, some missing. This sample's table reports 150,000 to 200,000 clones. CDR1 is LGHDT, CDR2 YNNKEL, per germline (reference sequence). The CDR3 has 12 residues. V lost 2 bases to trimming and J lost 15 bases; unmatched junction nucleotides: 6. Sequenced material: blood. This clonotype was obtained from a young woman in good health. V and J are TRBV3-1 (or the pseudogene TRBV3-2) and TRBJ2-1, with 8 bases identical to TRBD1. The DNA for the CDR3 is TGTGCCAGCAGCCAACCTGGACAGGGTGGGTTCTTC. Residues: CASSQPGQGGFF.